One sample yielded the 16 T cell receptor beta chains listed below, sequenced in a study of identical twins. MiXCR was run by TCRdb on the 5' RACE reads, yielding one entry per CDR3 protein. This sample has more than 650,000 distinct CDR3 sequences, with approximately 6% found just once. Sequencing used naive T cells sorted from blood. The receptor set was obtained from a man aged 18 to 30 in good health.

This clonotype was observed many times. The chain links TRBV3-1 to TRBJ1-1; D possibly corresponds to TRBD1 (5 bases). Trimming pared 4 bases from V and 3 bases from J, leaving 9 bases between. The CDR3 has 13 residues. Germline V gene lookup returns CDR1 LGHDT and CDR2 YNNKEL (reference sequence). The CDR3 here is CASSRTGDTEAFF. CDR3 sequence (DNA): TGTGCCAGCAGCCGAACGGGGGACACTGAAGCTTTCTTT.

This CDR3 reads CASSLLSDRAEKLFF. Here the CDR3 DNA reads TGCGCCAGCAGCTTGCTTTCGGACAGAGCTGAAAAACTGTTTTTT. V usage is TRBV5-1 and J usage is TRBJ1-4; D might be TRBD1 (6 bases). Trimming cost V 1 base and J 7 bases, with 14 bases left between them. Germline lookup yields CDR1 SGHRS and CDR2 YFSETQ. CDR3 size: 15 residues.

This chain links TRBV5-5 with TRBJ1-1; 7 bases match TRBD1. In germline, CDR1 is SGHKS, CDR2 YYEKEE (reference sequence). With 4 bases clipped from V and 4 bases from J, the junction kept 10 bases outside the gene matches. CDR3 size: 15 residues. CDR3 sequence (DNA): TGTGCCAGCAGCGACCGACAGGGTCTAGGCACTGAAGCTTTCTTT. This sequence encodes CASSDRQGLGTEAFF.

V is TRBV18 and J is TRBJ2-7; possibly TRBD1 for D (6 bases). The V end was cut by 0 bases, the J end by 7 bases, with 13 bases between. Germline V CDR1 and CDR2: KGHSH, LQKENI. The CDR3 consists of 14 residues. The DNA for the CDR3 is TGTGCCAGCTCACCACCTACAGGGCTTGGGGAGCAGTACTTC. Translated, it gives CASSPPTGLGEQYF.

This clonotype was seen a few times. V usage is TRBV3-1 and J usage is TRBJ2-7, with 9 bases fitting TRBD2. Germline CDR1 LGHDT, CDR2 YNNKEL (reference sequence). The V gene end was trimmed by 2 bases and the J gene end by 5 bases; junction bases not matched to a gene: 25. This CDR3 has 21 residues. CDR3 loop: CASSQTIRQGSPASGAHEQYF. Written as DNA, the CDR3 is TGTGCCAGCAGCCAAACTATTCGTCAGGGATCTCCGGCTAGCGGGGCCCACGAGCAGTACTTC.

This clonotype was seen repeatedly, ten times or more. The CDR3 loop is CSATNRENQPQHF. The CDR3 nucleotides are TGCAGTGCTACCAACAGGGAAAATCAGCCCCAGCATTTT. This chain connects TRBV20-1 to TRBJ1-5; a weak D match, TRBD1 (6 bases). CDR1 is DFQATT and CDR2 is SNEGSKA in the germline V gene (reference sequence). The CDR3 has 13 residues. V was shortened by 4 bases and J by 4 bases, with 11 bases between the two germline ends.

In its sample, this clonotype was seen many times. The rearrangement joins TRBV28 to TRBJ2-6; 9 bases map to TRBD1. The germline CDR1 and CDR2 sequences are MDHEN and SYDVKM. The CDR3 loop spans 15 amino acids. V was pared by 6 bases and J by 10 bases, with 10 bases of the junction left unmatched. CDR3 sequence (DNA): TGTGCCAGCAGCCTATCGGGGACAGGGAGGAACGTCCTGACTTTC. This gives the protein CASSLSGTGRNVLTF.

A remark on this clonotype: A much larger clone lies one base from this, so it may be a read error. No conserved phenylalanine or tryptophan is present at the end of the CDR3, so a read error is the likely explanation. This chain links TRBV11-2 with TRBJ2-7, with D uncertain. Germline assignment: CDR1 SGHAT and CDR2 FQNNGV. The CDR3 contains 16 residues. The CDR3 DNA reads as TGTGCCAGCAGCTCTGAAAGAGGTCTAGAGCCTTACGGGCAGTACCTC. Protein: CASSSERGLEPYGQYL.

This chain links TRBV7-8 with TRBJ2-1; 9 positions match TRBD2. CDR1 and CDR2 from the germline V gene are SGHVS and FQNEAQ. CDR3 length: 16 amino acids. V dropped 1 base and J dropped 9; count of bases not matched to a gene: 10. The CDR3 DNA reads as TGTGCCAGCAGCTTAGACGTTCCGCGGGAGGGCAGTGAGCAGTTCTTC. Protein: CASSLDVPREGSEQFF. The complete variable domain, with remaining parts taken from reference TRBV7-8 and TRBJ2-1, reads GAGVSQSPRYKVAKRGQDVALRCDPISGHVSLFWYQQALGQGPEFLTYFQNEAQLDKSGLPSDRFFAERPEGSVSTLKIQRTQQEDSAVYLCASSLDVPREGSEQFFGPGTRLTVL.

This clonotype was seen a handful of times. J is TRBJ2-3 and V is TRBV12-3 or TRBV12-4; 8 nucleotides match TRBD1. Trimming at V came to 5 bases and at J to 6 bases, leaving 13 bases not matched to a gene. This CDR3 is 16 amino acids long. The CDR3 here is CASSPEDRAGGDTQYF. DNA for the CDR3: TGTGCCAGCAGTCCAGAGGACAGGGCGGGCGGGGATACGCAGTATTTT.

The sample holds a few counts of this clonotype. The chain combines TRBV3-1 with TRBJ2-3; TRBD2 is a possible D gene (5 bases). Trimming took off 0 bases at V and 2 bases at J, with 21 bases between the two ends. Germline CDR1 reads LGHDT; CDR2 reads YNNKEL (reference sequence). The CDR3 loop spans 19 amino acids. This chain's CDR3 is CASSQDTLAGIGNTDTQYF. CDR3 bases: TGTGCCAGCAGCCAAGATACACTGGCCGGGATCGGGAACACAGATACGCAGTATTTT.

For this clonotype: Germline and junction disagree at one end, which may indicate a read error. This rearrangement joins TRBV2 to TRBJ2-1; D possibly corresponds to TRBD2 (5 bases). Germline lookup yields CDR1 SNHLY and CDR2 FYNNEI. CDR3 length equals 14 residues. The CDR3 loop is CASSSGRSYKEQFF. The DNA of the CDR3 is TGTGCCAGCTCAAGCGGCCGCTCCTACAAGGAGCAGTTCTTC.

CDR3: CASSLGLKSSYNEQFF. The DNA for the CDR3 is TGTGCCAGCAGCTTAGGCCTCAAGAGCTCCTACAATGAGCAGTTCTTC. The chain has TRBV11-2 and TRBJ2-1, with D unclear. Germline CDR1 is SGHAT and CDR2 is FQNNGV. This CDR3 has 16 residues. The ends were cut back, 1 base at V and 0 bases at J, with 10 bases in the middle.

This clonotype has ten or more counts. The rearrangement uses TRBV20-1 and TRBJ2-4, with D unresolved. There are 13 residues in the CDR3. Trimming took off 3 bases at V and 2 bases at J, with 8 bases between the two ends. From germline, CDR1 is DFQATT and CDR2 SNEGSKA (reference sequence). CDR3 amino acids: CSASPGTKNIQYF. The DNA of the CDR3 is TGCAGTGCTAGTCCGGGTACCAAAAACATTCAGTACTTC.

The table lists this clonotype with many counts. The V and J genes are TRBV4-2 and TRBJ1-5; D unresolved. Looked up from germline, CDR1 is LGHNA and CDR2 is YNFKEQ. Trimming left V 1 base short and J 5 bases short, with 6 bases between. The CDR3 extends over 13 amino acids. The CDR3 is CASSQASDQPQHF. The DNA of the CDR3 is TGTGCCAGCAGCCAAGCCTCCGATCAGCCCCAGCATTTT.

This chain links TRBV19 with TRBJ2-1, with 15 bases aligning to TRBD2. There are 19 residues in the CDR3. The germline gives CDR1 LNHDA, CDR2 SQIVND (reference sequence). V trimming: 6 bases; J trimming: 5 bases; junction bases outside the gene matches: 14. The CDR3 DNA follows: TGTGCCAGTAGCACATATCCCCCTAGGACTAGCGGGAGGGACAATGAGCAGTTCTTC. Protein product: CASSTYPPRTSGRDNEQFF.